A single sample gave rise to the 20 T cell receptor beta chains below, sequenced in a study of CD8 T cells in ankylosing spondylitis. TCRdb ran MiXCR on the 5' RACE reads and lists one entry per CDR3 protein. Of over 200,000 distinct CDR3 sequences listed, under 12% are singletons. Sample: blood, either unsorted or a sorted T cell fraction (not recorded which). Source of these receptors: a male donor with ankylosing spondylitis or in good health (not recorded which).

Only a few counts were recorded for this clonotype. This chain links TRBV18 with TRBJ2-2; 8 bases fit TRBD1. CDR1 KGHSH and CDR2 LQKENI come from the germline V gene. Trimming cost V 8 bases and J 6 bases; bases outside gene matches: 8. This CDR3 is 14 amino acids long. CDR3 coding DNA: TGTGCCAGCGCGAACGCAGGGGGCTCCGGGGAGCTGTTTTTT. It translates to CASANAGGSGELFF.

Many counts were recorded for this clonotype. The genes are TRBV29-1 and TRBJ1-1; no clear D. Germline V CDR1 and CDR2: SQVTM, ANQGSEA. The CDR3 loop spans 13 amino acids. V dropped 2 bases and J dropped 8 bases, with 15 bases sitting between them. Here the CDR3 reads CSVESPEGAEAFF. For the CDR3, the DNA is TGCAGCGTTGAAAGCCCAGAAGGCGCCGAAGCTTTCTTT.

V and J are TRBV18 and TRBJ2-3, with 11 bases identical to TRBD2. CDR3 size: 16 residues. CDR1 and CDR2 (germline): KGHSH, LQKENI. V was pared by 3 bases and J by 3 bases, with 5 bases of the junction left unmatched. Written as DNA, the CDR3 is TGTGCCAGCTCACCTATCACTAGCGGGGGAACAGATACGCAGTATTTT. This codes for CASSPITSGGTDTQYF.

The sample holds many counts of this clonotype. This chain connects TRBV20-1 to TRBJ2-4; D remains unclear. There are 13 residues in the CDR3. The V gene's germline CDR1 is DFQATT and CDR2 SNEGSKA (reference sequence). Deletions cut 1 base from V and 7 bases from J, with 11 bases between. CDR3 protein: CSARGQVGNIQYF. The CDR3 DNA reads as TGCAGTGCTAGAGGACAAGTTGGTAACATTCAGTACTTC.

This chain uses TRBV10-2 with TRBJ1-5; the D is unclear. The V gene lost 8 bases and the J gene lost 0 bases, with 14 bases spanning the gap. The CDR3 has 15 residues. The germline gives CDR1 WSHSY, CDR2 SAAADI. CDR3: CASSDGRFSNQPQHF. CDR3 coding DNA: TGCGCCAGCTCGGACGGAAGATTTAGCAATCAGCCCCAGCATTTT.

The chain joins TRBV28 to TRBJ2-1, with 9 nucleotides matching TRBD2. V shed 11 bases and J 8 bases; nucleotides not matched to a gene: 10. Looked up from germline, CDR1 is MDHEN and CDR2 is SYDVKM. CDR3 length equals 13 residues. DNA of the CDR3: TGTGCCGTAAGGCGGGGGGGCCCCTATGAGCAGTTCTTC. As protein: CAVRRGGPYEQFF.

This clonotype was recorded a few times. The chain combines TRBV5-1 with TRBJ2-2; D may be TRBD1 (6 bases). From germline, CDR1 is SGHRS and CDR2 YFSETQ. The CDR3 extends over 14 amino acids. V was trimmed by 5 bases and J by 0 bases, leaving 8 bases between them. CDR3 in amino acids: CASRDRPNTGELFF. As DNA, the CDR3 is TGCGCCAGCAGAGACAGGCCGAACACCGGGGAGCTGTTTTTT.

This clonotype was counted at least ten times. This chain connects TRBV28 to TRBJ1-1; 9 bases fit TRBD1. Per the germline V gene, CDR1 is MDHEN and CDR2 is SYDVKM. The CDR3 runs 17 residues. Germline trimming cut 7 bases from V and 3 bases from J; bases unmatched to any gene: 15. Written as DNA, the CDR3 is TGTGCCAGCACCCGTCGAGAGGACAGGGGATCCGACACTGAAGCTTTCTTT. Protein sequence: CASTRREDRGSDTEAFF. The full variable domain, in which reference TRBV28 and TRBJ1-1 provide the parts outside the CDR3, is DVKVTQSSRYLVKRTGEKVFLECVQDMDHENMFWYRQDPGLGLRLIYFSYDVKMKEKGDIPEGYSVSREKKERFSLILESASTNQTSMYLCASTRREDRGSDTEAFFGQGTRLTVV.

This clonotype has a count of ten or more. CDR3 DNA sequence: TGTGCCAGCAGTTTAGGTGTAGGCGAGCAGTACTTC. Translating it yields CASSLGVGEQYF. The chain is built from TRBV12-3 or TRBV12-4 and TRBJ2-7; no reliable D call. V lost 1 base to trimming and J lost 6 bases, with 7 bases between them. This CDR3 is 12 amino acids long.

This clonotype was seen repeatedly, ten times or more. This chain connects TRBV9 to TRBJ2-2; D remains unclear. The CDR3 sequence is 15 residues long. V lost 0 bases and J lost 7, with 13 bases in between. Germline loops: CDR1 SGDLS, CDR2 YYNGEE. The CDR3 reads CASSVVSGLDGELFF. CDR3 nucleotide sequence: TGTGCCAGCAGCGTAGTATCCGGATTGGACGGGGAGCTGTTTTTT.

This clonotype came up many times. The chain uses TRBV6-5 and TRBJ1-6; D may be TRBD1 (6 bases). This CDR3 comprises 12 residues. V lost 8 bases and J lost 7, with 9 bases in between. Germline V CDR1 and CDR2: MNHEY, SVGAGI. The DNA of the CDR3 is TGTGCCAGCGCAGGGGTGAATTCACCCCTCCACTTT. Its translation: CASAGVNSPLHF.

V and J are TRBV29-1 and TRBJ1-1, with a possible D match to TRBD1 (5 bases). V was cut by 2 bases and J by 4 bases, with 11 bases left in between. Germline lookup yields CDR1 SQVTM and CDR2 ANQGSEA. The CDR3 sequence is 13 residues long. In nucleotides, the CDR3 is TGCAGCGTTGAAATGGGTGGGGCCACTGAAGCTTTCTTT. Protein: CSVEMGGATEAFF.

This clonotype was observed a few times. The chain employs TRBV11-2 and TRBJ2-7, with 15 bases that match TRBD2. V trimming: 5 bases; J trimming: 0 bases; junction bases outside the gene matches: 8. The length of the CDR3 is 18 residues. Germline V gene lookup returns CDR1 SGHAT and CDR2 FQNNGV. CDR3 region: CASSRSSGLAGGSYEQYF. The DNA of the CDR3 is TGTGCCAGCAGCAGATCTTCGGGACTAGCGGGGGGCTCCTACGAGCAGTACTTC.

This clonotype was found many times. CDR3 coding DNA: TGTGCCATCAGTGAGTCTTCTGGGCAGGACGAGCAGTACTTC. Its translation is CAISESSGQDEQYF. V and J are TRBV10-3 and TRBJ2-7; D not certain. The CDR3 has 14 amino acids. Germline V gene sequence: CDR1 ENHRY, CDR2 SYGVKD. The V end was cut by 0 bases, the J end by 5 bases, with 11 bases between.

Ten or more counts support this clonotype. The CDR3 sequence is CASSLIQGTQPQHF. The CDR3, as DNA: TGTGCCAGCAGTTTAATCCAGGGCACTCAGCCCCAGCATTTT. This chain connects TRBV27 to TRBJ1-5; a weak D match, TRBD1 (5 bases). The germline V gene encodes CDR1 MNHEY and CDR2 SMNVEV (reference sequence). This CDR3 contains 14 residues. Trimming removed 2 bases at V and 6 bases at J, with 11 bases between.

This sequence joins TRBV3-1 and TRBJ1-4; 9 bases fit TRBD1. V lost 2 bases and J lost 5; bases outside the gene matches: 3. Germline lookup yields CDR1 LGHDT and CDR2 YNNKEL (reference sequence). This CDR3 region has 15 residues. The CDR3 nucleotides read TGTGCCAGCAGCCAAACGACAGGGGGAAATGAAAAACTGTTTTTT. Translation: CASSQTTGGNEKLFF.

This clonotype was seen a handful of times. The J gene is TRBJ2-1, the V gene TRBV9; 8 positions agree with TRBD2. The V and J ends lost 0 bases and 3 bases, in that order; junction bases with no gene match: 5. This CDR3 is built from 16 residues. Per germline, CDR1 SGDLS and CDR2 YYNGEE. The CDR3: CASSVATGGGYNEQFF. CDR3 nucleotide sequence: TGTGCCAGCAGCGTAGCTACCGGGGGGGGCTACAATGAGCAGTTCTTC.

The V gene is TRBV20-1, the J gene TRBJ1-2; the D gene is possibly TRBD1 (5 bases). The V and J ends lost 3 bases and 3 bases respectively, with 8 bases between them. Germline V lookup: CDR1 DFQATT, CDR2 SNEGSKA (reference sequence). The CDR3 length is 12 residues. The CDR3 protein is CSASRDDYGYTF. The CDR3 bases are TGCAGTGCTAGCAGGGACGACTATGGCTACACCTTC.

This clonotype appeared a few times. This chain links TRBV14 with TRBJ2-1; 9 nucleotides line up with TRBD1. V lost 5 bases to trimming and J lost 3 bases; unmatched junction nucleotides: 5. The CDR3 contains 15 residues. Germline lookup yields CDR1 SGHDN and CDR2 FVKESK. Here the CDR3 reads CASSFGQGIYNEQFF. The CDR3 bases are TGTGCCAGCAGCTTCGGACAGGGGATCTACAATGAGCAGTTCTTC. Full variable domain (remainder filled in from reference TRBV14 and TRBJ2-1): EAGVTQFPSHSVIEKGQTVTLRCDPISGHDNLYWYRRVMGKEIKFLLHFVKESKQDESGMPNNRFLAERTGGTYSTLKVQPAELEDSGVYFCASSFGQGIYNEQFFGPGTRLTVL.

In its sample, this clonotype was seen a few times. V is TRBV7-6 and J is TRBJ2-5, with D possibly matching TRBD2 (6 bases). The germline V gene encodes CDR1 SGHVS and CDR2 FNYEAQ. V gave up 5 bases and J gave up 4 bases, with 14 bases separating them. The CDR3 contains 14 residues. CDR3 region: CASSPSGVGETQYF. Here the CDR3 DNA reads TGTGCCAGCAGCCCATCGGGGGTAGGAGAGACCCAGTACTTC.